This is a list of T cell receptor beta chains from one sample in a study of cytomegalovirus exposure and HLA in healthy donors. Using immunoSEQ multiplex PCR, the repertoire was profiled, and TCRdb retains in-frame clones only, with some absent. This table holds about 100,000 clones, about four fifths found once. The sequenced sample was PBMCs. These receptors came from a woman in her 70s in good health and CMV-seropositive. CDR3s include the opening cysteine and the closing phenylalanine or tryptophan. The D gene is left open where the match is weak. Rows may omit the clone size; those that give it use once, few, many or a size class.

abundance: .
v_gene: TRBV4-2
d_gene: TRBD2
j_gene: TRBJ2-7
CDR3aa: CASSPYGGGKNEQYF
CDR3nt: TGTGCCAGCAGCCCGTATGGGGGAGGGAAGAACGAGCAGTACTTC

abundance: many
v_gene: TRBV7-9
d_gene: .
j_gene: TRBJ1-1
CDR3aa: CASSSLYYYATNTEAFF
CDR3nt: TGTGCCAGCAGCTCCCTTTACTACTATGCAACTAACACTGAAGCTTTCTTT

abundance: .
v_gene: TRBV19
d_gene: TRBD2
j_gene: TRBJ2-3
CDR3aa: CASSIRTSGTDTQYF
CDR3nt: TGTGCCAGTAGTATTAGGACTAGCGGCACAGATACGCAGTATTTT

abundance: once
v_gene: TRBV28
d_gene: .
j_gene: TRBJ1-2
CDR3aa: CASSFGQNYGYTF
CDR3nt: TGTGCCAGCAGTTTCGGACAGAACTATGGCTACACCTTC

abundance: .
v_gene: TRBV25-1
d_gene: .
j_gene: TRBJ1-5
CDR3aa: CASSESGGKGQPQHF
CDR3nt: TGTGCCAGCAGTGAATCGGGGGGCAAGGGTCAGCCCCAGCATTTT

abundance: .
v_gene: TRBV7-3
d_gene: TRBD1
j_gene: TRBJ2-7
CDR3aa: CASSQDRGFSYEQYF
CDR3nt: TGTGCCAGCAGCCAGGACAGGGGGTTTTCCTACGAGCAGTACTTC

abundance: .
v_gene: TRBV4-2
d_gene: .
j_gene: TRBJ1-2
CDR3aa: CASSQDLSVTSTIYGYTF
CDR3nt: TGTGCCAGCAGCCAAGATCTTTCGGTAACCTCTACCATTTATGGCTACACCTTC

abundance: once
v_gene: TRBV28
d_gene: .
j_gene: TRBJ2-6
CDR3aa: CASSLGQGAGANVLTF
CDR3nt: TGTGCCAGCAGTCTAGGACAAGGGGCTGGGGCCAACGTCCTGACTTTC

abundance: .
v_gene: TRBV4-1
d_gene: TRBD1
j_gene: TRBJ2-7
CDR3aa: CASSQGTGNGREQYF
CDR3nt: TGCGCCAGCAGCCAGGGGACAGGGAATGGACGCGAGCAGTACTTC

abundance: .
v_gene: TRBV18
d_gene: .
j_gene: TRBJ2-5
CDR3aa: CASSQGAQETQYF
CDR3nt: TGTGCCAGCTCACAGGGAGCTCAAGAGACCCAGTACTTC

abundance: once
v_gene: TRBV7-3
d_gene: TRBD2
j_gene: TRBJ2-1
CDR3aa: CASSLMSSGSSEQFF
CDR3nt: TGTGCCAGCAGCTTAATGTCTAGCGGGAGTTCTGAGCAGTTCTTC

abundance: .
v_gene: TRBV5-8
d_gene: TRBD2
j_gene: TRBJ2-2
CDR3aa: CASSPPSGRASANTGELFF
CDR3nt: TGTGCCAGCAGCCCCCCTTCCGGGAGGGCCTCTGCGAACACCGGGGAGCTGTTTTTT

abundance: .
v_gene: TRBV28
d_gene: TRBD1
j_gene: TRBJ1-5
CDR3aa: CASSLGGQGWVRNQPQHF
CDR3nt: TGTGCCAGCAGTTTAGGGGGACAGGGGTGGGTTCGGAATCAGCCCCAGCATTTT

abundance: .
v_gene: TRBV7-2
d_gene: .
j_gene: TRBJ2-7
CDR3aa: CASSFDRLYEQYF
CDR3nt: TGTGCCAGCAGCTTTGACAGGCTCTACGAGCAGTACTTC

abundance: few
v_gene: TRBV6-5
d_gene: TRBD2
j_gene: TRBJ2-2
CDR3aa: CASSYSGRVNTGELFF
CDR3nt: TGTGCCAGCAGTTATAGCGGGAGGGTGAACACCGGGGAGCTGTTTTTT

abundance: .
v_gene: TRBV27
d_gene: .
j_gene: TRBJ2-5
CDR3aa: CASSRTSTTRTEVTQYF
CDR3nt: TGTGCCAGCAGCCGAACTTCAACTACACGGACAGAAGTGACCCAGTACTTC

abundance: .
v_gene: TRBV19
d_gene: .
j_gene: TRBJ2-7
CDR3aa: CASSGSAGRGSYEQYF
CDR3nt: TGTGCCAGTAGTGGTTCGGCGGGACGGGGCTCCTACGAGCAGTACTTC

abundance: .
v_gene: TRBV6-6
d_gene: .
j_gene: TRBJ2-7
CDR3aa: CASRPGWAAYEQYF
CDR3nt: TGTGCCAGCAGGCCCGGATGGGCAGCCTACGAGCAGTACTTC

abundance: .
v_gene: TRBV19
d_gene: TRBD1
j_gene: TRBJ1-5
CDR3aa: CASSMTGGARWEPQHF
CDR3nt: TGTGCCAGTAGTATGACAGGGGGCGCTCGGTGGGAGCCCCAGCATTTT

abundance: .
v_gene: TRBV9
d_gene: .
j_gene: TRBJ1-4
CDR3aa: CASSAWEGMNEKLFF
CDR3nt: TGTGCCAGCAGCGCCTGGGAGGGGATGAATGAAAAACTGTTTTTT

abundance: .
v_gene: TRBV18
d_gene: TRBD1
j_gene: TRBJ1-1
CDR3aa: CASSAGGAAEAFF
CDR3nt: TGTGCCAGCTCGGCAGGGGGCGCCGCTGAAGCTTTCTTT

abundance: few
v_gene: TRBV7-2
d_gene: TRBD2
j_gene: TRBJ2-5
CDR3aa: CASSPPLAGGIRETQYF
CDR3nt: TGTGCCAGCAGCCCCCCTCTGGCGGGAGGAATCCGGGAGACCCAGTACTTC

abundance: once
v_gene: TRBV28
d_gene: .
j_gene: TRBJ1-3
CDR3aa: CASSAPFTSGNTIYF
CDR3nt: TGTGCCAGCAGTGCGCCCTTCACCTCTGGAAACACCATATATTTT

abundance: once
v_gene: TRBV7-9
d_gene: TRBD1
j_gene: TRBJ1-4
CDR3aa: CASSLGQGPNEKLFF
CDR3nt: TGTGCCAGCAGCTTAGGACAGGGACCTAATGAAAAACTGTTTTTT

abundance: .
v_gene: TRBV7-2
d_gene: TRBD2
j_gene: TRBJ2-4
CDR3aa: CASSSPPRTSGISKNIQYF
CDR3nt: TGTGCCAGCAGCTCTCCACCGAGGACTAGCGGAATTTCCAAAAACATTCAGTACTTC

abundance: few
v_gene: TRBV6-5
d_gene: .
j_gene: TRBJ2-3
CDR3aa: CASSYLQGFVDTQYF
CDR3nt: TGTGCCAGCAGTTATCTACAGGGATTTGTGGATACGCAGTATTTT

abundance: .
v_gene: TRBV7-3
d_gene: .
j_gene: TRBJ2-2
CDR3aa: CASSLSPSTTGELFF
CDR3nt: TGTGCCAGCAGCTTAAGTCCTAGCACCACCGGGGAGCTGTTTTTT

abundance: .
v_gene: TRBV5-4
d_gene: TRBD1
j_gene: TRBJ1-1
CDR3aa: CASSLRDRDGTEAFF
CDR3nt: TGTGCCAGCAGCTTGAGGGACAGGGATGGCACTGAAGCTTTCTTT

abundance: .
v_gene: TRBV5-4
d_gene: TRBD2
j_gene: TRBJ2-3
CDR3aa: CASSFSGLAGVSGTDTQYF
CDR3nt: TGTGCCAGCAGCTTCAGCGGACTAGCGGGAGTTAGCGGCACAGATACGCAGTATTTT

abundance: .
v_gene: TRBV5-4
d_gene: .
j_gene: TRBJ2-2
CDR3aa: CASSAQGLTDTRELFF
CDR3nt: TGTGCCAGCAGCGCACAGGGTCTCACGGACACCAGGGAGCTGTTTTTT

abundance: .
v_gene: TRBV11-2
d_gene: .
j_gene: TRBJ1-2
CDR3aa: CASASGPAGAVSYGYTF
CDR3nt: TGTGCCAGCGCGAGCGGCCCCGCGGGCGCGGTTAGTTATGGCTACACCTTC

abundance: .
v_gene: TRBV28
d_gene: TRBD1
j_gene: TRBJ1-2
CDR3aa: CASSLTQLTGLNYGYTF
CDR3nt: TGTGCCAGCAGTCTCACCCAACTGACAGGGCTCAACTATGGCTACACCTTC

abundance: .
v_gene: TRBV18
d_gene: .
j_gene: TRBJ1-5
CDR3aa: CASSPELGAAQPQHF
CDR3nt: TGTGCCAGCTCACCAGAGCTGGGGGCGGCTCAGCCCCAGCATTTT

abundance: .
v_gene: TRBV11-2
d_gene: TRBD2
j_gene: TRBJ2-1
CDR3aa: CASSPRLAGPSYNEQFF
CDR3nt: TGTGCCAGCAGCCCCCGACTAGCGGGACCCTCCTACAATGAGCAGTTCTTC

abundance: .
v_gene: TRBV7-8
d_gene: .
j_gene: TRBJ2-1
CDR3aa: CASSPRTTQGWVGNEQFF
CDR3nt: TGTGCCAGCAGCCCAAGGACGACCCAGGGGTGGGTGGGCAATGAGCAGTTCTTC

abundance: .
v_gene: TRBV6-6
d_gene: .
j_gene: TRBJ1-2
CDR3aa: CASSYEGVAGYTF
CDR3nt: TGTGCCAGCAGTTACGAGGGGGTGGCTGGCTACACCTTC

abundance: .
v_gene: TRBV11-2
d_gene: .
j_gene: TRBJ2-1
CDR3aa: CASSAAPVRDSGEQFF
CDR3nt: TGTGCCAGCAGCGCCGCCCCCGTTAGGGACTCCGGCGAGCAGTTCTTC

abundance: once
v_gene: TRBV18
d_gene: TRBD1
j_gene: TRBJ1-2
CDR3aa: CASSSGQAYGYTF
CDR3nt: TGTGCCAGCTCCTCGGGACAGGCCTATGGCTACACCTTC

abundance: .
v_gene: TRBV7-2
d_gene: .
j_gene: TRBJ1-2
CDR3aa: CASTPRAGGGYTF
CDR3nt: TGTGCCAGCACCCCGAGGGCGGGTGGTGGCTACACCTTC

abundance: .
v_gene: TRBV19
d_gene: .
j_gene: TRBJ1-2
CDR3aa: CASSISTNYGYTF
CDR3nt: TGTGCCAGTAGTATAAGCACTAACTATGGCTACACCTTC

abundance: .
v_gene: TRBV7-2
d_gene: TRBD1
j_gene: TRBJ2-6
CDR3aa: CASSKGTAQGANVLTF
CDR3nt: TGTGCCAGCAGCAAAGGGACAGCCCAGGGGGCCAACGTCCTGACTTTC